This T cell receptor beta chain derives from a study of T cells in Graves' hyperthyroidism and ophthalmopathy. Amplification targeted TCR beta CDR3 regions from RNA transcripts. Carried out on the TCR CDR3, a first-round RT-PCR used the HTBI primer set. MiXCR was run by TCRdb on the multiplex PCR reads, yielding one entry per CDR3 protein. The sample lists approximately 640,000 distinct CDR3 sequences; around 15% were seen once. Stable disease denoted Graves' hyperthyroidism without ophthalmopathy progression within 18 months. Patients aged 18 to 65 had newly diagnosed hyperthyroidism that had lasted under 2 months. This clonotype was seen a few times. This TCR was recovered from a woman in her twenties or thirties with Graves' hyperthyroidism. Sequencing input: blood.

Here the CDR3 reads CASLGQQSSPLHF. Written as DNA, the CDR3 is TGTGCCAGCCTGGGACAGCAAAGCTCACCCCTCCACTTT. The chain recombines TRBV5-5 with TRBJ1-6, with TRBD1 matching over 7 bases. Germline CDR1 and CDR2: SGHKS and YYEKEE (reference sequence). The CDR3 is 13 amino acids. Losses at the gene ends were 7 bases for V and 10 bases for J; bases not matched to a gene: 8.